A single sample gave rise to the 9 T cell receptor beta chains below, sequenced in a study of blood T cell repertoires in COVID-19. Clones were sequenced by immunoSEQ multiplex PCR, and TCRdb holds only the in-frame ones, with some missing. The table shows fewer than 250,000 clones, with approximately 90% occurring only once. Sequencing input: peripheral blood. All receptors derive from a human donor in a cohort sampled during active COVID-19.

In nucleotides, the CDR3 is TGCGCCAGCAGCTTGGGGCAAACTAGCGGGGGAAACACCGGGGAGCTGTTTTTT. It yields the protein CASSLGQTSGGNTGELFF. The gene calls are TRBV5-1 and TRBJ2-2; 11 bases map to TRBD2. The germline gives CDR1 SGHRS, CDR2 YFSETQ. V was clipped by 0 bases and J by 2 bases; unmatched bases: 6. The CDR3 covers 18 residues.

This chain connects TRBV27 to TRBJ2-5, with a tentative D call TRBD2 (5 bases). The CDR3 is 15 amino acids. V was trimmed by 0 bases and J by 2 bases, leaving 10 bases between them. Germline V CDR1 and CDR2: MNHEY, SMNVEV (reference sequence). CDR3 in DNA: TGTGCCAGCAGTTTATCGTCTAGCAGACAAGAGACCCAGTACTTC. Its protein product is CASSLSSSRQETQYF.

The gene calls are TRBV9 and TRBJ1-1, with 9 bases identical to TRBD1. Germline V CDR1 and CDR2: SGDLS, YYNGEE. The CDR3 sequence is 16 residues long. Trimming at V came to 4 bases and at J to 1 base, leaving 8 bases not matched to a gene. CDR3 loop: CASSPGTGMRNTEAFF. In nucleotides, the CDR3 is TGTGCCAGCAGCCCCGGGACAGGGATGAGGAACACTGAAGCTTTCTTT.

The chain is built from TRBV5-1 and TRBJ2-5, with 11 bases matching TRBD2. Germline CDR1 SGHRS, CDR2 YFSETQ. The CDR3 runs 17 residues. V lost 3 bases, J lost 5 bases, and 12 bases stayed unmatched. Here the CDR3 DNA reads TGCGCCAGCAGCTCACTTCTTAGCGGGGGGGCCCGGGAGACCCAGTACTTC. It codes for CASSSLLSGGARETQYF.

The chain carries TRBV29-1 and TRBJ1-3; the match to TRBD1 covers 9 bases. Germline CDR1 and CDR2: SQVTM and ANQGSEA. This CDR3 comprises 16 residues. The J segment lost 0 bases and the V segment lost 4 bases, leaving 7 bases of the junction unmatched. CDR3 in DNA: TGCAGCGTTGGGCTCCGGGACAGGGTCTCTGGAAACACCATATATTTT. Encoded protein: CSVGLRDRVSGNTIYF. Full variable domain (missing parts from reference TRBV29-1 and TRBJ1-3): SAVISQKPSRDICQRGTSLTIQCQVDSQVTMMFWYRQQPGQSLTLIATANQGSEATYESGFVIDKFPISRPNLTFSTLTVSNMSPEDSSIYLCSVGLRDRVSGNTIYFGEGSWLTVV.

This chain connects TRBV9 to TRBJ1-4, with D perhaps matching TRBD1 (6 bases). CDR1 is SGDLS, CDR2 YYNGEE, per germline. This CDR3 comprises 16 residues. V lost 4 bases to trimming and J lost 0 bases, with 13 bases between them. The CDR3 DNA reads TGTGCCAGCAGCTCACGACAGGCTGCAACTAATGAAAAACTGTTTTTT. Translated, it gives CASSSRQAATNEKLFF.

V and J are TRBV5-1 and TRBJ2-7; 8 positions match TRBD2. Germline V CDR1 and CDR2: SGHRS, YFSETQ. With V trimmed by 5 bases and J by 3 bases, 7 bases remained unmatched. The CDR3 runs to 14 residues. This chain's CDR3 is CASRIGAGGYEQYF. The CDR3 coding sequence is TGCGCCAGCAGGATTGGTGCGGGAGGCTACGAGCAGTACTTC.

This chain joins TRBV2 and TRBJ1-2; no firm D call. This CDR3 has 15 amino acids. Per the germline V gene, CDR1 is SNHLY and CDR2 is FYNNEI. V lost 2 bases and J lost 7, with 17 bases in between. The CDR3 protein is CASSERGYPGGGYTF. The DNA for the CDR3 is TGTGCCAGCAGTGAACGTGGTTACCCAGGAGGTGGCTACACCTTC.

This chain uses TRBV29-1 with TRBJ1-2, with 8 bases identical to TRBD1. Germline lookup yields CDR1 SQVTM and CDR2 ANQGSEA. The CDR3 runs 13 residues. V trimming: 4 bases; J trimming: 4 bases; junction bases outside the gene matches: 5. The CDR3 sequence is CSVAPGTGYGYTF. As DNA, the CDR3 is TGCAGCGTTGCCCCTGGGACAGGCTATGGCTACACCTTC.